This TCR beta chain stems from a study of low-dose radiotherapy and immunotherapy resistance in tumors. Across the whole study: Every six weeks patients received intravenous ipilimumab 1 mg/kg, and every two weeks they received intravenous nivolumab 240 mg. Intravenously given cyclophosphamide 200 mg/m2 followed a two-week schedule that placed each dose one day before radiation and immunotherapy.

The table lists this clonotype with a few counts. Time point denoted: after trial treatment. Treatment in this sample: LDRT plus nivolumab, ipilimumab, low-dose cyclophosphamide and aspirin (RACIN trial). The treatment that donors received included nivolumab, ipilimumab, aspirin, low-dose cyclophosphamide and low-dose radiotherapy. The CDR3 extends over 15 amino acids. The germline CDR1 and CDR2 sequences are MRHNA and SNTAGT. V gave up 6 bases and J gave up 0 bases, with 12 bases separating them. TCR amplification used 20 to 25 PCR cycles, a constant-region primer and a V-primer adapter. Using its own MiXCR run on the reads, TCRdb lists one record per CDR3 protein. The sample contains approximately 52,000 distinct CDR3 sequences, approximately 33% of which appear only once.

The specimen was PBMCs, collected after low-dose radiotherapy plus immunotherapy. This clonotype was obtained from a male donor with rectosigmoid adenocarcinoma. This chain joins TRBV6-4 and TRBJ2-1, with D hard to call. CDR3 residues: CASSVIPSSYNEQFF. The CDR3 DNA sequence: TGTGCCAGCAGCGTTATCCCGAGCTCCTACAATGAGCAGTTCTTC.